This paragraph covers one T cell receptor beta chain sequence. Its antigen is unknown. The source of the sample is a study of shared clonotypes between healthy human individuals. General observations from the study: Generation probability values for non-shared clonotypes were lower than those for clonotypes shared by all four donors.

The authors ran the assay at deep level. The data were produced by immunoSEQ multiplex PCR, yet TCRdb's version contains in-frame clones alone and is incomplete. The sample carries around 2,000,000 clones, 95% recorded once. The sequence was collected from a man younger than 35 in good health. The sample consisted of naive CD4+ T cells sorted from blood. Subset denoted: CD45RA+ positively selected.

CDR3 region: CASSQGATNEKLFF. As DNA, the CDR3 is TGTGCCAGCAGCCAGGGGGCAACTAATGAAAAACTGTTTTTT. This rearrangement joins TRBV9 to TRBJ1-4, with TRBD1 identical over 7 bases. The V gene's germline CDR1 is SGDLS and CDR2 YYNGEE. This CDR3 is built from 14 residues. Losses at the gene ends were 4 bases for V and 0 bases for J; bases not matched to a gene: 0.